The clone carrying this T cell receptor beta chain was picked up many times. Antigen specificity is unknown. One entry per CDR3 protein results from TCRdb running MiXCR on the RT-PCR reads. The sample yields about 190,000 distinct CDR3 sequences, roughly an eighth seen once. CDR1 and CDR2 from the germline V gene are SQVTM and ANQGSEA. V lost 2 bases and J 7 bases, leaving 18 bases between the germline ends. The CDR3 contains 14 residues. This sample stems from a study of response to subunit inactivated influenza vaccine. Whole-study findings and limits: Every seasonal influenza vaccination brings in few new T cells, the authors suggested.

The chain couples TRBV29-1 to TRBJ2-7; a possible D gene is TRBD2 (6 bases). The sequence came from a man aged 50 to 60 who received an inactivated influenza vaccine. The source material was CD8+ T cells sorted from PBMCs, sampled 4 to 6 days after vaccination. CDR3 nucleotides: TGCAGCGTTGAATATACGGGAGTACAAGGAGAGCAGTACTTC. Protein product: CSVEYTGVQGEQYF.